Shown below are 22 T cell receptor beta chains from a single sample sequenced in a study of T cell repertoires in cytomegalovirus infection. One entry per CDR3 protein, called by TCRdb with MiXCR from the reads. Among around 81,000 distinct CDR3 sequences listed, 35% to 45% were seen once. The antigens of these receptors remain unknown. The sample here was CD8+ T cells from cultured PBMCs, taken from culture after CMV antigen stimulation. These receptors all stem from a human donor in good health (CMV status not recorded). Some clones in this sample may be carry-over from other donors' samples.

The V gene is TRBV6-1, the J gene TRBJ2-7; TRBD2 matches 7 bases. V was clipped by 6 bases and J by 6 bases; unmatched bases: 8. Germline V gene data show CDR1 as MNHNS and CDR2 as SASEGT. The CDR3 totals 13 residues. The DNA for the CDR3 is TGTGCCAGCAGGCTACTTACTAGCGCCGAGCAGTACTTC. It specifies CASRLLTSAEQYF.

The chain joins TRBV7-2 to TRBJ2-3; D perhaps matches TRBD2 (5 bases). V shed 7 bases and J shed 6 bases, with 17 bases lying between them. This CDR3 region has 14 residues. Looked up from germline, CDR1 is SGHTA and CDR2 is FQGNSA. This CDR3 reads CASNVWELDDTQYF. In nucleotides, the CDR3 is TGTGCCAGCAACGTGTGGGAGCTCGACGATACGCAGTATTTT.

CDR3 DNA: TGTGCCAGCAGTTTTGGGGGTACTAATGAAAAACTGTTTTTT. Amino acid sequence: CASSFGGTNEKLFF. This chain joins TRBV12-3 or TRBV12-4 and TRBJ1-4; weak D call: TRBD1 (5 bases). V was clipped by 3 bases and J by 2 bases, with 7 bases between them. The CDR3 length is 14 residues.

The chain links TRBV19 to TRBJ1-1; TRBD1 aligns across 7 bases. Trimming removed 5 bases from V and 0 bases from J; junction bases left unmatched: 3. Germline lookup yields CDR1 LNHDA and CDR2 SQIVND (reference sequence). CDR3 length: 14 amino acids. CDR3 residues: CASSPGQMNTEAFF. CDR3 bases: TGTGCCAGTAGTCCGGGACAGATGAACACTGAAGCTTTCTTT.

The gene calls are TRBV7-9 and TRBJ2-1; no firm D call. V was shortened by 6 bases and J by 6 bases, with 6 bases between the two germline ends. CDR3 length: 11 residues. The germline gives CDR1 SEHNR, CDR2 FQNEAQ (reference sequence). Written as DNA, the CDR3 is TGTGCCAGCAGGGCAGTCAATGAGCAGTTCTTC. This sequence encodes CASRAVNEQFF.

V is TRBV6-2 or TRBV6-3 and J is TRBJ2-1, with 10 bases fitting TRBD2. The V and J ends lost 6 bases and 9 bases, in that order; junction bases with no gene match: 11. This CDR3 spans 15 amino acids. The germline V gene has CDR1 MNHEY and CDR2 SVGEGT. In nucleotides, the CDR3 is TGTGCCAGCAGCCCAAGCGGGGGGGCCTGGGGTGAGCAGTTCTTC. Translating it yields CASSPSGGAWGEQFF.

This clonotype has just a few counts. The J gene is TRBJ1-1, the V gene TRBV6-5, with D maybe TRBD1 (6 bases). Germline CDR1 MNHEY, CDR2 SVGAGI. With 2 bases removed from V and 3 bases from J, the gap between germline ends came to 13 bases. This CDR3 is 15 amino acids long. CDR3 nucleotides: TGTGCCAGCAGTTACACGACAGGTTTGGACACTGAAGCTTTCTTT. As protein: CASSYTTGLDTEAFF.

This clonotype was picked up many times. V usage is TRBV27 and J usage is TRBJ1-4; maybe TRBD1 (5 bases). CDR1 MNHEY and CDR2 SMNVEV come from the germline V gene (reference sequence). The CDR3 contains 13 residues. V was pared by 3 bases and J by 8 bases, with 10 bases between. The CDR3 region has the DNA TGTGCCAGCAGTTTTGGGGGAGGGGAAAAACTGTTTTTT. This gives the protein CASSFGGGEKLFF.

The CDR3 coding sequence is TGTGCCAGCAGCCCTCTAGCGGGGCTAAACACCGGGGAGCTGTTTTTT. Its translation is CASSPLAGLNTGELFF. The J gene is TRBJ2-2, the V gene TRBV11-2, with 9 bases identical to TRBD2. Trimming took 5 bases from V and 2 from J; bases not matched to a gene: 6. The germline V gene has CDR1 SGHAT and CDR2 FQNNGV. This CDR3 is 16 amino acids long. The full variable domain, with the rest looked up from reference TRBV11-2 and TRBJ2-2, is EAGVAQSPRYKIIEKRQSVAFWCNPISGHATLYWYQQILGQGPKLLIQFQNNGVVDDSQLPKDRFSAERLKGVDSTLKIQPAKLEDSAVYLCASSPLAGLNTGELFFGEGSRLTVL.

The chain couples TRBV5-1 to TRBJ1-2; no firm D call. Germline CDR1 reads SGHRS; CDR2 reads YFSETQ. CDR3 length: 15 residues. V shed 0 bases and J shed 0 bases, with 9 bases lying between them. The CDR3 nucleotides are TGCGCCAGCAGCTTGGAATCCGGGACTAACTATGGCTACACCTTC. Its translation: CASSLESGTNYGYTF.

CDR3 sequence reads: CASSYAGGRDTQYF. The CDR3 nucleotides are TGTGCCAGCAGTTATGCGGGGGGGCGAGATACGCAGTATTTT. The chain has TRBV6-2 or TRBV6-3 and TRBJ2-3; 9 bases are a match to TRBD2. Losses at the gene ends were 3 bases for V and 5 bases for J; bases not matched to a gene: 3. Per germline, CDR1 MNHEY and CDR2 SVGEGT. The CDR3 has 14 residues.

The V call is TRBV6-1, the J call TRBJ1-4; 9 nucleotides agree with TRBD1. Unmatched junction bases numbered 10, after V lost 4 bases and J lost 7 bases. The germline CDR1 and CDR2 sequences are MNHNS and SASEGT. There are 16 residues in the CDR3. DNA of the CDR3: TGTGCCAGCAGTGGGGACAGGGACGAGTCGAGTGAAAAACTGTTTTTT. This gives the protein CASSGDRDESSEKLFF.

In this sample, this clonotype turned up once. The chain couples TRBV6-5 to TRBJ1-3; unclear D gene. This CDR3 contains 13 residues. Trimming took 5 bases from V and 4 from J, leaving 9 bases between them. Germline values: CDR1 MNHEY, CDR2 SVGAGI. The CDR3 here is CASSVGGGNTIYF. Here the CDR3 DNA reads TGTGCCAGCAGTGTTGGAGGGGGAAACACCATATATTTT.

The table lists this clonotype with a few counts. This chain links TRBV6-1 with TRBJ1-2; a weak D match, TRBD1 (5 bases). The CDR3 is made up of 17 amino acids. Germline CDR1 MNHNS, CDR2 SASEGT. V lost 2 bases and J 0 bases, leaving 16 bases between the germline ends. The CDR3 coding sequence is TGTGCCAGCAGTGAACGGGACGATGGGGGAGCTAACTATGGCTACACCTTC. It specifies CASSERDDGGANYGYTF.

This clonotype came up a few times. This chain joins TRBV11-1 and TRBJ2-5, with TRBD1 identical over 7 bases. Germline V gene lookup returns CDR1 SGHAT and CDR2 FQDESV (reference sequence). After removal of 6 bases from V and 10 bases from J, the junction contained 11 bases not matched to a gene. The CDR3 loop spans 13 amino acids. CDR3 protein: CASRWAGGEDQYF. CDR3 DNA sequence: TGTGCCAGCAGATGGGCAGGGGGTGAGGACCAGTACTTC.

The V and J genes are TRBV7-2 and TRBJ2-5, with D possibly TRBD1 on 7 matching bases. The length of the CDR3 is 17 residues. Germline CDR1 reads SGHTA; CDR2 reads FQGNSA. Trimming took off 5 bases at V and 2 bases at J, with 21 bases between the two ends. CDR3 protein: CASSQGGGTYLQETQYF. CDR3 sequence (DNA): TGTGCCAGCAGCCAGGGGGGTGGGACCTATCTTCAAGAGACCCAGTACTTC.

J is TRBJ2-6 and V is TRBV6-6; D remains unclear. Germline-derived CDR1 and CDR2 are MNHNY and SVGAGI (reference sequence). V was trimmed by 6 bases and J by 4 bases, leaving 10 bases between them. The CDR3 covers 14 residues. The CDR3 region is CASRLNLGANVLTF. The CDR3 DNA follows: TGTGCCAGCAGGTTGAACCTCGGGGCCAACGTCCTGACTTTC.

In this sample, this clonotype turned up once. The chain couples TRBV28 to TRBJ2-3; 7 bases agree with TRBD1. Germline CDR1 reads MDHEN; CDR2 reads SYDVKM. CDR3 size: 16 residues. The junction had 10 bases not matched to a gene; V was cut back by 3 bases and J by 4 bases. The chain's CDR3 is CASSFGRGYLADTQYF. The CDR3 region has the DNA TGTGCCAGCAGTTTCGGCAGGGGGTATTTGGCAGATACGCAGTATTTT.

This clonotype was observed a handful of times. The genes are TRBV5-4 and TRBJ1-4; no clear D gene. Germline values: CDR1 SGHNT, CDR2 YYREEE (reference sequence). This CDR3 spans 16 amino acids. Trimming took off 0 bases at V and 7 bases at J, with 16 bases between the two ends. CDR3: CASSLAGRGITEKLFF. In DNA, the CDR3 is TGTGCCAGCAGCTTGGCCGGGCGGGGAATCACTGAAAAACTGTTTTTT.

V gene TRBV7-6 combines with J gene TRBJ2-1; D is unresolved. With 1 base removed from V and 0 bases from J, the gap between germline ends came to 10 bases. CDR3 length equals 16 residues. The germline V gene has CDR1 SGHVS and CDR2 FNYEAQ. The CDR3 DNA sequence: TGTGCCAGCAGCTTAGTAGCACTGAGCTCCTACAATGAGCAGTTCTTC. Translated: CASSLVALSSYNEQFF.

This sequence joins TRBV6-6 and TRBJ2-3; 13 positions match TRBD2. The V segment lost 0 bases and the J segment 6 bases; nucleotides outside the gene matches: 9. The CDR3 runs to 18 residues. Germline CDR1 reads MNHNY; CDR2 reads SVGAGI (reference sequence). The CDR3 DNA is TGTGCCAGCAGTTACTCCGGACTAGCGGGGGACCCCGTTGATACGCAGTATTTT. Residues: CASSYSGLAGDPVDTQYF.

In this sample, this clonotype turned up once. The chain is built from TRBV4-2 and TRBJ2-3, with 15 positions matching TRBD2. V shed 4 bases, J shed 3 bases, and the junction held 2 bases outside the gene matches. CDR3 length: 16 amino acids. Germline loops: CDR1 LGHNA, CDR2 YNFKEQ. The DNA for the CDR3 is TGTGCCAGCAGCCGGACTAGCGGGGGGGAAACAGATACGCAGTATTTT. Encoded protein: CASSRTSGGETDTQYF.